The 19 T cell receptor beta chains below come from one sample, sequenced in a study of T-cell reconstitution after alpha-beta-depleted transplantation in children. As it was prepared, the TCRbeta library received unique molecular identifiers. TCRdb processed the PCR reads anew with MiXCR; each CDR3 protein has one entry. The table lists approximately 230,000 distinct CDR3 sequences, more than 20% of them singletons, with about 5% in the top ten. The sequenced sample was PBMCs, mostly from graft donor cells, obtained 360 days after TCRalphabeta/CD19-depleted stem cell transplant. These receptor sequences come from a female patient aged 2-9 years who had a stem cell transplant for congenital amegakaryocytic thrombocytopenia, so the T cells may come from the graft donor.

The chain couples TRBV20-1 to TRBJ2-1, with D hard to call. The CDR3 sequence is 11 residues long. Per germline, CDR1 DFQATT and CDR2 SNEGSKA (reference sequence). The V end lost 2 bases, the J end lost 6 bases, and 5 bases lay between the germline ends. This CDR3 reads CSARLVNEQFF. CDR3 nucleotide sequence: TGCAGTGCTAGACTGGTCAATGAGCAGTTCTTC.

The CDR3 coding sequence is TGCGCCAGCATCCCTAATGGGGGTGGCAATGAGCAGTTCTTC. It codes for CASIPNGGGNEQFF. V is TRBV5-1 and J is TRBJ2-1; D is tentatively TRBD1 or TRBD2 (5 bases each). This CDR3 has 14 amino acids. V dropped 6 bases and J dropped 6 bases, with 16 bases sitting between them. CDR1 and CDR2 from the germline V gene are SGHRS and YFSETQ.

The chain has TRBV6-6 and TRBJ1-2; D not resolved. CDR3 size: 13 residues. V lost 6 bases to trimming and J lost 7 bases, with 15 bases between them. The germline V gene has CDR1 MNHNY and CDR2 SVGAGI (reference sequence). In DNA, the CDR3 is TGTGCCAGCAGCAGTGGTGGGGTTGGTGGCTACACCTTC. Translating gives CASSSGGVGGYTF.

The chain recombines TRBV19 with TRBJ2-1; D gene uncertain. Trimming removed 8 bases from V and 6 bases from J, with 14 bases in between. This CDR3 comprises 13 residues. CDR1 is LNHDA, CDR2 SQIVND, per germline (reference sequence). Here the CDR3 reads CASSRRALNEQFF. DNA for the CDR3: TGTGCCAGTTCCCGACGGGCGCTCAATGAGCAGTTCTTC. Combining the CDR3 with reference TRBV19 and TRBJ2-1 gives the whole variable domain DGGITQSPKYLFRKEGQNVTLSCEQNLNHDAMYWYRQDPGQGLRLIYYSQIVNDFQKGDIAEGYSVSREKKESFPLTVTSAQKNPTAFYLCASSRRALNEQFFGPGTRLTVL.

The chain uses TRBV28 and TRBJ2-5; possibly TRBD1 for D (5 bases). The germline V gene has CDR1 MDHEN and CDR2 SYDVKM. The CDR3 sequence is 18 residues long. V lost 2 bases and J lost 5, with 24 bases in between. This CDR3 reads CASSLDQGSGLLSETQYF. Here the CDR3 DNA reads TGTGCCAGCAGTTTAGATCAGGGATCAGGTTTGTTATCTGAGACCCAGTACTTC.

This clonotype was observed at least ten times. J is TRBJ2-2 and V is TRBV20-1, with D maybe TRBD2 (6 bases). The CDR3 is made up of 15 amino acids. V shed 4 bases and J shed 0 bases, with 12 bases lying between them. Germline CDR1 is DFQATT and CDR2 is SNEGSKA (reference sequence). CDR3 loop: CSAISASANTGELFF. The CDR3 DNA reads as TGCAGTGCTATATCGGCTAGCGCGAACACCGGGGAGCTGTTTTTT.

This clonotype was recorded at least ten times. In DNA, the CDR3 is TGTGCCAGCACGCCATTCGGGGCGGATAACACTGAAGCTTTCTTT. Amino acid sequence: CASTPFGADNTEAFF. This chain uses TRBV7-9 with TRBJ1-1; tentatively, D is TRBD1 (5 bases). The CDR3 is 15 amino acids. V lost 7 bases and J 2 bases, leaving 17 bases between the germline ends. CDR1 and CDR2 from the germline V gene are SEHNR and FQNEAQ (reference sequence).

CDR3 protein: CASSPRLVYEQYF. The DNA for the CDR3 is TGTGCCAGCAGCCCACGACTAGTTTACGAGCAGTACTTC. This chain connects TRBV7-9 to TRBJ2-7; a possible D gene is TRBD2 (6 bases). The CDR3 consists of 13 residues. V lost 5 bases and J 4 bases, leaving 12 bases between the germline ends. Germline V gives CDR1 SEHNR, CDR2 FQNEAQ (reference sequence). Full variable domain (rest looked up from reference TRBV7-9 and TRBJ2-7): DTGVSQNPRHKITKRGQNVTFRCDPISEHNRLYWYRQTLGQGPEFLTYFQNEAQLEKSRLLSDRFSAERPKGSFSTLEIQRTEQGDSAMYLCASSPRLVYEQYFGPGTRLTVT.

This clonotype was recorded at least ten times. The V and J genes are TRBV3-1 and TRBJ2-3, with D possibly TRBD1 on 6 matching bases. The CDR3 covers 14 residues. CDR1 and CDR2 from the germline V gene are LGHDT and YNNKEL (reference sequence). The ends were cut back, 4 bases at V and 4 bases at J, with 12 bases in the middle. CDR3 protein: CASSLWTASDTQYF. The CDR3 nucleotides read TGTGCCAGCAGCCTATGGACAGCCTCAGATACGCAGTATTTT.

The rearrangement uses TRBV5-1 and TRBJ2-3; D gene unclear. Trimming removed 4 bases from V and 2 bases from J, with 5 bases in between. The CDR3 has 12 residues. Germline values: CDR1 SGHRS, CDR2 YFSETQ. The CDR3 DNA sequence: TGCGCCAGCAGCACCTTCACAGATACGCAGTATTTT. Encoded protein: CASSTFTDTQYF.

The V and J genes are TRBV5-4 and TRBJ2-3; D is possibly TRBD2 (6 bases). CDR3 size: 16 residues. V shed 4 bases and J shed 0 bases, with 15 bases lying between them. In germline, CDR1 is SGHNT, CDR2 YYREEE (reference sequence). CDR3 nucleotide sequence: TGTGCCAGCAGCCTCGGACTGGGAGGAAGCACAGATACGCAGTATTTT. This sequence encodes CASSLGLGGSTDTQYF.

This clonotype was picked up many times. V and J are TRBV12-3 or TRBV12-4 and TRBJ1-1; D remains ambiguous. CDR3 size: 13 residues. V was clipped by 6 bases and J by 1 base, with 9 bases between them. Here the CDR3 DNA reads TGTGCCAGCAGGGAGGTTGGGAACACTGAAGCTTTCTTT. Translation: CASREVGNTEAFF.

The rearrangement uses TRBV20-1 and TRBJ2-4; maybe TRBD1 (7 bases). The CDR3 spans 13 residues. CDR1 is DFQATT and CDR2 is SNEGSKA in the germline V gene (reference sequence). Deletions cut 5 bases from V and 5 bases from J, with 13 bases between. The CDR3 is CSARRDSQNIQYF. CDR3 bases: TGCAGTGCTCGGCGGGACAGCCAAAACATTCAGTACTTC.

The gene calls are TRBV24-1 and TRBJ2-3, with 10 bases aligning to TRBD2. V shed 3 bases and J 6 bases; nucleotides not matched to a gene: 14. This CDR3 spans 18 amino acids. Germline CDR1 KGHDR, CDR2 SFDVKD. CDR3 loop: CATSDPLLAGAGLDTQYF. In DNA, the CDR3 is TGTGCCACCAGTGATCCCCTCCTAGCGGGAGCGGGACTGGATACGCAGTATTTT.

This clonotype occurred many times. CDR3 loop: CASSVGQGAGTDTQYF. CDR3 nucleotide sequence: TGTGCCAGCAGTGTTGGACAGGGGGCGGGCACAGATACGCAGTATTTT. The chain links TRBV12-3 or TRBV12-4 to TRBJ2-3, with 11 nucleotides matching TRBD1. The ends lost 5 bases at V and 1 base at J; junction bases unmatched: 5. The CDR3 is 16 amino acids.

The chain recombines TRBV20-1 with TRBJ2-3; 12 nucleotides line up with TRBD2. The V gene's germline CDR1 is DFQATT and CDR2 SNEGSKA (reference sequence). This CDR3 region has 16 residues. V was clipped by 4 bases and J by 4 bases; unmatched bases: 9. Written as DNA, the CDR3 is TGCAGTGCTAAACAAGCTAGCGGGGGGGCAGCAGATACGCAGTATTTT. Translated: CSAKQASGGAADTQYF.

This clonotype occurred many times. V usage is TRBV2 and J usage is TRBJ2-3, with no clear D. The V and J ends lost 5 bases and 2 bases respectively, with 8 bases between them. The CDR3 spans 13 residues. Germline V CDR1 and CDR2: SNHLY, FYNNEI. This chain's CDR3 is CASSQDLTDTQYF. In DNA form, the CDR3 reads TGTGCCAGCAGTCAAGATCTCACAGATACGCAGTATTTT.

This chain joins TRBV5-8 and TRBJ2-3; D tentatively fits TRBD1 or TRBD2 (6 bases each). Per the germline V gene, CDR1 is SGHTS and CDR2 is YDEGEE. The CDR3 consists of 14 residues. Trimming took off 4 bases at V and 6 bases at J, with 15 bases between the two ends. The CDR3 coding sequence is TGTGCCAGCAGCACAGGGAGCGGGCCGGATACGCAGTATTTT. It specifies CASSTGSGPDTQYF.

The sample holds a few counts of this clonotype. The V call is TRBV10-3, the J call TRBJ2-3; unclear D gene. Germline V lookup: CDR1 ENHRY, CDR2 SYGVKD. Between the trimmed V and J ends, which lost 6 bases and 2 bases, there was a span of 12 bases. The CDR3 loop spans 14 amino acids. CDR3 sequence: CAIRLFRPTDTQYF. As DNA, the CDR3 is TGTGCCATCAGACTTTTTCGCCCCACAGATACGCAGTATTTT.